This TCR beta chain derives from a study of control samples from healthy donors and cancer patients. Looked up from germline, CDR1 is MNHEY and CDR2 is SMNVEV (reference sequence). The CDR3 spans 16 residues. After removal of 3 bases from V and 6 bases from J, the junction contained 11 bases not matched to a gene. Measured with immunoSEQ multiplex PCR; TCRdb has only the in-frame clones, and not every one. The sample holds tens of thousands of clones, 90% to 95% seen once. Sequencing used blood. The rearrangement uses TRBV27 and TRBJ2-1; 7 bases are a match to TRBD2. This TCR derives from a young woman in good health. DNA of the CDR3: TGTGCCAGCAGTTTTTCGGGAGGCGCAAGGGGCAATGAGCAGTTCTTC. Its protein is CASSFSGGARGNEQFF.